This T cell receptor (beta chain) is drawn from a study of control samples from healthy donors and cancer patients. Repertoires were generated with immunoSEQ multiplex PCR, while TCRdb's copy carries only in-frame clones and drops some. Among roughly 100,000 clones listed, approximately 90% were seen once. This CDR3 has 17 residues. CDR1 and CDR2 from the germline V gene are SGHRS and YFSETQ. Trimming pared 4 bases from V and 0 bases from J, leaving 16 bases between. This sequence originates from a man aged 55 to 70 with lung cancer. The rearrangement joins TRBV5-1 to TRBJ2-2; D remains unclear. The sample taken for sequencing was PBMCs. As DNA, the CDR3 is TGCGCCAGCAGCCCATCACCCTCGGGCCCGAACACCGGGGAGCTGTTTTTT. Translated: CASSPSPSGPNTGELFF.